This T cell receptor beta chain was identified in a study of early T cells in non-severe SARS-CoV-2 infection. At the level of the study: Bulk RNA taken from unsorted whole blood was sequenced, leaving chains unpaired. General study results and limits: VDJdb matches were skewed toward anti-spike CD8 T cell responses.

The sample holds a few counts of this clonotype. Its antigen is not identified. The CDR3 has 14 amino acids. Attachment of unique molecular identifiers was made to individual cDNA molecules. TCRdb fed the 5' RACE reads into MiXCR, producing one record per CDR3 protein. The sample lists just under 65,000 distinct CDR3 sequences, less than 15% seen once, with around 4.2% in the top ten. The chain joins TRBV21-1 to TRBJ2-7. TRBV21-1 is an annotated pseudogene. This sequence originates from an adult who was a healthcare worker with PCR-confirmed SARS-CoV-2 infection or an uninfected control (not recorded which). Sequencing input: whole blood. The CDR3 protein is CASSKPQTRREQYF. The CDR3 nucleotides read TGTGCCAGCAGCAAACCTCAGACAAGGCGCGAGCAGTACTTC.